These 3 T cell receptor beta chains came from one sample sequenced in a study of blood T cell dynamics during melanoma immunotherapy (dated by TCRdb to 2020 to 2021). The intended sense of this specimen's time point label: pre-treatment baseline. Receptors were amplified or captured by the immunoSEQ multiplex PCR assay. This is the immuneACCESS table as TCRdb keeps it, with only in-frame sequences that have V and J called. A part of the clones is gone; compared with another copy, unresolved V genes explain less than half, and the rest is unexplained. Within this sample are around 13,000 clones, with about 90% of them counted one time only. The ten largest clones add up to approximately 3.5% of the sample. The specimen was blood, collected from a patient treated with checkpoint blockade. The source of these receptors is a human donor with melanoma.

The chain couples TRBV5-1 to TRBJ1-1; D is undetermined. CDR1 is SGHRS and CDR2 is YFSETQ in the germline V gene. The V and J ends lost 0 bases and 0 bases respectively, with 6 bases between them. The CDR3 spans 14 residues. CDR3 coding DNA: TGCGCCAGCAGCTTGGACGGAATGAACACTGAAGCTTTCTTT. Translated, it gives CASSLDGMNTEAFF.

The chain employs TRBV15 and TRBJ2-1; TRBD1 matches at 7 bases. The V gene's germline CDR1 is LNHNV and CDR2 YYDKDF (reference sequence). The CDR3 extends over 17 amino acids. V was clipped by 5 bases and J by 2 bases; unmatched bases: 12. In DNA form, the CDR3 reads TGTGCCACCAGCCGCGTTCGTCGACAGGGCACCTACAATGAGCAGTTCTTC. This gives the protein CATSRVRRQGTYNEQFF.

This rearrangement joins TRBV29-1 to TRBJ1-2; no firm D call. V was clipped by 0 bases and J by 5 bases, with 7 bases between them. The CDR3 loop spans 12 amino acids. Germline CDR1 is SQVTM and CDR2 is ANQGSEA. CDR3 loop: CSVEDAGYGYTF. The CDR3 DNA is TGCAGCGTTGAAGATGCGGGTTATGGCTACACCTTC. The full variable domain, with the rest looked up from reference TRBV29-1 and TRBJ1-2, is SAVISQKPSRDICQRGTSLTIQCQVDSQVTMMFWYRQQPGQSLTLIATANQGSEATYESGFVIDKFPISRPNLTFSTLTVSNMSPEDSSIYLCSVEDAGYGYTFGSGTRLTVV.